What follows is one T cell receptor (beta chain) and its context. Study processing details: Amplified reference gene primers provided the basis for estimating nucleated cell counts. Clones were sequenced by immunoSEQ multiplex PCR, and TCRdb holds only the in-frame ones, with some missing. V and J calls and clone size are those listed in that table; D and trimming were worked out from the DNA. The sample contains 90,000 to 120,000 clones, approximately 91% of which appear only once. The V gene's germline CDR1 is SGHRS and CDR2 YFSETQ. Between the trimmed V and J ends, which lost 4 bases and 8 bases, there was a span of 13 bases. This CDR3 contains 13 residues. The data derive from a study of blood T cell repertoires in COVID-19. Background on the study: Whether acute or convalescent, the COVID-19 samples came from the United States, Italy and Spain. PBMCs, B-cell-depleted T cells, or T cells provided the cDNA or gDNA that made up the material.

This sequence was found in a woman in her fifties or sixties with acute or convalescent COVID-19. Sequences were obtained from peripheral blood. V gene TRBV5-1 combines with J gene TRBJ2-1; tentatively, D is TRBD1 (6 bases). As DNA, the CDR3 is TGCGCCAGCAGCGGGGCAGGGGCTTATGAGCAGTTCTTC. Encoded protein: CASSGAGAYEQFF. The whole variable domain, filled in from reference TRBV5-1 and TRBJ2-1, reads KAGVTQTPRYLIKTRGQQVTLSCSPISGHRSVSWYQQTPGQGLQFLFEYFSETQRNKGNFPGRFSGRQFSNSRSEMNVSTLELGDSALYLCASSGAGAYEQFFGPGTRLTVL.